The 17 T cell receptor beta chains below were found in one sample sequenced in a study of vaccination and CD4 T cells after COVID-19. The antigens these receptors bind are not known. Sequence data for DNA of cultured CD4+ T cells were generated by the Oncomine TCR Beta short-read assay. TCRdb re-called the PCR reads with MiXCR, one entry per CDR3 protein. Of around 10,000 distinct CDR3 sequences in the sample, about 45% were seen once. Treatment indicated: approximately nine-day PBMC culture with coronavirus spike peptide pools or control peptides (ViraFEST assay). The sample comprised CD4+ T cells from blood, cultured in vitro. The origin of the receptors is a human donor who had recovered from COVID-19.

The chain carries TRBV27 and TRBJ1-6; 8 bases are a match to TRBD1. Losses at the gene ends were 5 bases for V and 10 bases for J; bases not matched to a gene: 4. CDR1 is MNHEY and CDR2 is SMNVEV in the germline V gene (reference sequence). This CDR3 region has 13 residues. The CDR3 spells CASSDRGRSPLHF. CDR3 sequence (DNA): TGTGCCAGCAGTGACAGGGGAAGATCACCCCTCCACTTT.

The chain combines TRBV5-1 with TRBJ2-1; 10 nucleotides align to TRBD1. Germline CDR1 and CDR2: SGHRS and YFSETQ. This CDR3 comprises 15 residues. Trimming at V came to 4 bases and at J to 7 bases, leaving 8 bases not matched to a gene. The CDR3 sequence is CASSGTGEIGNEQFF. In DNA form, the CDR3 reads TGCGCCAGCAGCGGGACAGGGGAAATAGGAAATGAGCAGTTCTTC.

The chain has TRBV11-3 and TRBJ1-2, with D possibly being TRBD1 (5 bases). The germline V gene encodes CDR1 SGHNT and CDR2 YENEEA. This CDR3 is built from 13 residues. Trimming shortened V by 3 bases and J by 5 bases, and 10 bases separated the two germline ends. The chain's CDR3 is CASSFRDGYGYTF. CDR3 DNA: TGTGCCAGCAGCTTTCGGGACGGATATGGCTACACCTTC.

The chain joins TRBV5-1 to TRBJ2-7; 7 nucleotides match TRBD1. Losses at the gene ends were 3 bases for V and 0 bases for J; bases not matched to a gene: 12. Germline V gives CDR1 SGHRS, CDR2 YFSETQ. The CDR3 has 17 residues. The CDR3 loop is CASSSLPGQRNSYEQYF. Written as DNA, the CDR3 is TGCGCCAGCAGCTCCCTACCGGGACAGAGGAACTCCTACGAGCAGTACTTC.

This clonotype was seen a few times. V and J are TRBV11-3 and TRBJ1-1; D is unresolved. Germline V CDR1 and CDR2: SGHNT, YENEEA. The CDR3 runs 16 residues. The V and J ends lost 5 bases and 0 bases respectively, with 16 bases between them. CDR3 nucleotide sequence: TGTGCCAGCAGCCGTCCCAGCGGTAACATGAACACTGAAGCTTTCTTT. Translation: CASSRPSGNMNTEAFF. Looking up the rest from reference TRBV11-3 and TRBJ1-1 gives the full variable domain: EAGVVQSPRYKIIEKKQPVAFWCNPISGHNTLYWYLQNLGQGPELLIRYENEEAVDDSQLPKDRFSAERLKGVDSTLKIQPAELGDSAVYLCASSRPSGNMNTEAFFGQGTRLTVV.

This clonotype turned up a few times. This chain connects TRBV6-5 to TRBJ1-1; TRBD1 matches at 7 bases. V lost 2 bases and J lost 6; bases outside the gene matches: 6. The length of the CDR3 is 14 residues. CDR1 and CDR2 (germline): MNHEY, SVGAGI. CDR3 amino acids: CASSYTGDGAEAFF. The CDR3 coding sequence is TGTGCCAGCAGTTACACAGGGGATGGGGCTGAAGCTTTCTTT.

This chain uses TRBV7-2 with TRBJ1-2; tentative D call: TRBD1 (5 bases). V was clipped by 1 base and J by 3 bases, with 12 bases between them. Germline V gene data show CDR1 as SGHTA and CDR2 as FQGNSA. The CDR3 consists of 15 residues. This chain's CDR3 is CASSLEGRADYGYTF. The CDR3, as DNA: TGTGCCAGCAGCTTAGAAGGCAGGGCGGACTATGGCTACACCTTC. Filled out from reference TRBV7-2 and TRBJ1-2, the complete variable domain reads GAGVSQSPSNKVTEKGKDVELRCDPISGHTALYWYRQSLGQGLEFLIYFQGNSAPDKSGLPSDRFSAERTGGSVSTLTIQRTQQEDSAVYLCASSLEGRADYGYTFGSGTRLTVV.

This clonotype was detected a few times. This rearrangement joins TRBV7-2 to TRBJ2-1, with a possible D match to TRBD2 (7 bases). Germline V lookup: CDR1 SGHTA, CDR2 FQGNSA. Trimming shortened V by 3 bases and J by 1 base, and 19 bases separated the two germline ends. This CDR3 spans 18 amino acids. The CDR3 DNA is TGTGCCAGCAGCTTGGCCTCCTCGGGGGGCGGGTCCTACAATGAGCAGTTCTTC. Its protein product is CASSLASSGGGSYNEQFF.

The chain recombines TRBV5-1 with TRBJ2-5; tentatively, D is TRBD2 (5 bases). This CDR3 spans 15 amino acids. Trimming left V 4 bases short and J 2 bases short, with 15 bases between. The V gene's germline CDR1 is SGHRS and CDR2 YFSETQ. The CDR3 protein is CASSLGLARQETQYF. The DNA for the CDR3 is TGCGCCAGCAGCCTTGGCCTAGCCCGTCAAGAGACCCAGTACTTC.

The V gene is TRBV24-1, the J gene TRBJ2-1; D is perhaps TRBD2 (5 bases). With 4 bases removed from V and 8 bases from J, the gap between germline ends came to 14 bases. Per the germline V gene, CDR1 is KGHDR and CDR2 is SFDVKD. The CDR3 is 14 amino acids. The CDR3 DNA follows: TGTGCCACCAGTGAACCCGGCGAGGGCCATGAGCAGTTCTTC. This codes for CATSEPGEGHEQFF.

The J gene is TRBJ2-7, the V gene TRBV20-1; no definite D call. CDR1 is DFQATT and CDR2 is SNEGSKA in the germline V gene (reference sequence). This CDR3 spans 12 amino acids. V lost 4 bases, J lost 5 bases, and 12 bases lay in between. DNA for the CDR3: TGCAGTGCTAAGGGCCCGCTGCACGAGCAGTACTTC. It yields the protein CSAKGPLHEQYF.

This clonotype turned up a few times. This rearrangement joins TRBV10-3 to TRBJ2-7, with no clear D. The CDR3 has 13 residues. V was trimmed by 10 bases and J by 3 bases, leaving 16 bases between them. Germline V gene data show CDR1 as ENHRY and CDR2 as SYGVKD. CDR3: CATGGPRNYEQYF. CDR3 in DNA: TGTGCCACCGGTGGGCCCAGGAACTACGAGCAGTACTTC.

This rearrangement joins TRBV25-1 to TRBJ2-5; D is unresolved. Between the trimmed V and J ends, which lost 4 bases and 5 bases, there was a span of 14 bases. CDR1 is MGHDK, CDR2 SYGVNS, per germline. The CDR3 is 14 amino acids. CDR3 region: CASSVPGGLETQYF. CDR3 coding DNA: TGTGCCAGCAGTGTTCCCGGTGGATTGGAGACCCAGTACTTC.

The gene calls are TRBV7-9 and TRBJ1-2; TRBD1 matches 10 bases. V lost 5 bases to trimming and J lost 7 bases; unmatched junction nucleotides: 4. Germline V lookup: CDR1 SEHNR, CDR2 FQNEAQ (reference sequence). The CDR3 extends over 13 amino acids. The CDR3 sequence is CASSRDRGGGYTF. CDR3 DNA: TGTGCCAGCAGCCGGGACAGGGGAGGTGGCTACACCTTC.

This clonotype was detected only a few times. This sequence joins TRBV15 and TRBJ2-2; TRBD1 is a possible D gene (6 bases). There are 15 residues in the CDR3. V was trimmed by 0 bases and J by 3 bases, leaving 8 bases between them. Germline CDR1 and CDR2: LNHNV and YYDKDF (reference sequence). The CDR3 here is CATSREWTDTGELFF. The CDR3 DNA follows: TGTGCCACCAGCAGAGAGTGGACAGACACCGGGGAGCTGTTTTTT.

The rearrangement links TRBV27 to TRBJ1-6; D is ambiguous. Germline CDR1 and CDR2: MNHEY and SMNVEV (reference sequence). This CDR3 comprises 15 residues. V shed 3 bases and J shed 3 bases, with 9 bases lying between them. The CDR3 DNA reads TGTGCCAGCAGTTTTACGGGCTACTATAATTCACCCCTCCACTTT. This encodes CASSFTGYYNSPLHF.

The chain recombines TRBV6-1 with TRBJ1-1; D is possibly TRBD1 (5 bases). Germline V gene data show CDR1 as MNHNS and CDR2 as SASEGT. V lost 8 bases and J lost 1, with 11 bases in between. The CDR3 runs to 13 residues. The CDR3 is CASRRQTNTEAFF. Written as DNA, the CDR3 is TGTGCCAGCCGCCGACAGACGAACACTGAAGCTTTCTTT.